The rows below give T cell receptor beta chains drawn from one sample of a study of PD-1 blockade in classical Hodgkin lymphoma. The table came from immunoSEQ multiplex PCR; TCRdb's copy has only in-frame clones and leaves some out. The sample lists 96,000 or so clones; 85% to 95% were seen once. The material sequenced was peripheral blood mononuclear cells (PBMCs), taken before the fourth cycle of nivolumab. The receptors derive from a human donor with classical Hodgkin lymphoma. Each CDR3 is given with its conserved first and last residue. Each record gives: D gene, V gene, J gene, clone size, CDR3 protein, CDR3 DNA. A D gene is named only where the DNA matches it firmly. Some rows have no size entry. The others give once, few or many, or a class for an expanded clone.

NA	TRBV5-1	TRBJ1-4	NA	CASSLTGLNEKLFF	TGCGCCAGCAGCTTGACGGGTCTTAATGAAAAACTGTTTTTT
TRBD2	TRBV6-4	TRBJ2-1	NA	CASSDGGSRLNEQFF	TGTGCCAGCAGTGATGGCGGGAGTCGCCTCAATGAGCAGTTCTTC
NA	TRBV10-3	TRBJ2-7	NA	CATTDTTYEQYF	TGTGCCACGACTGACACTACCTACGAGCAGTACTTC
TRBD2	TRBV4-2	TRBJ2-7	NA	CASSHEITSGRNYEQYF	TGTGCCAGCAGCCATGAAATTACTAGCGGGAGGAACTACGAGCAGTACTTC
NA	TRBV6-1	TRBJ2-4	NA	CASSELSSRVAKNIQYF	TGTGCCAGCAGTGAATTGAGTAGTAGGGTGGCCAAAAACATTCAGTACTTC
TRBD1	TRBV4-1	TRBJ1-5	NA	CASSPEHPGTVSNQPQHF	TGCGCCAGCAGCCCTGAACATCCCGGGACAGTTAGCAATCAGCCCCAGCATTTT
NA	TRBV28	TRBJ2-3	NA	CASSPRGFTDTQYF	TGTGCCAGCAGTCCCCGGGGATTCACAGATACGCAGTATTTT
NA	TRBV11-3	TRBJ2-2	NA	CAIPAGRELPNTGELFF	TGTGCCATCCCGGCGGGTCGGGAGCTCCCGAACACCGGGGAGCTGTTTTTT
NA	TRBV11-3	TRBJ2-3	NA	CASSPGVGVETDTQYF	TGTGCCAGCAGCCCCGGAGTGGGAGTGGAGACAGATACGCAGTATTTT
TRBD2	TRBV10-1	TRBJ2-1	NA	CASRPGLAESNEQFF	TGCGCCAGCAGGCCCGGACTAGCGGAGAGCAATGAGCAGTTCTTC
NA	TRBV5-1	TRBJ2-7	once	CASSLSTANGQYF	TGCGCCAGCAGCTTGTCGACCGCGAATGGGCAGTACTTC
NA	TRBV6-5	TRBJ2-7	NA	CASKGWGSGTYEQYF	TGTGCCAGCAAGGGGTGGGGTAGCGGTACCTACGAGCAGTACTTC
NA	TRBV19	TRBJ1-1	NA	CASSIGRASNTEAFF	TGTGCCAGTAGTATAGGACGGGCATCGAACACTGAAGCTTTCTTT
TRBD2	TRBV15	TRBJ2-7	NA	CATSGTSGRPYEQYF	TGTGCCACCAGCGGTACTAGCGGCCGCCCCTACGAGCAGTACTTC
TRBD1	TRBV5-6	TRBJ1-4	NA	CASNHGQGLNEKLFF	TGTGCCAGCAACCACGGACAGGGACTTAATGAAAAACTGTTTTTT
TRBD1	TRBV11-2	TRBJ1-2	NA	CASSFGQARMSGYTF	TGTGCCAGCAGCTTCGGACAGGCCCGTATGAGTGGCTACACCTTC
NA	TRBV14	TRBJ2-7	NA	CASSQAGRAHEQYF	TGTGCCAGCAGCCAAGCGGGCAGGGCCCACGAGCAGTACTTC
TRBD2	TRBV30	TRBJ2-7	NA	CAWSQAGGGEQYF	TGTGCCTGGTCCCAGGCGGGAGGAGGCGAGCAGTACTTC
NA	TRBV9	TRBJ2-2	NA	CASSVGGAGELFF	TGTGCCAGCAGCGTAGGGGGCGCCGGGGAGCTGTTTTTT
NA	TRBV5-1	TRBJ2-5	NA	CASSLSRGTETQYF	TGCGCCAGCAGCTTGTCCCGCGGGACAGAGACCCAGTACTTC
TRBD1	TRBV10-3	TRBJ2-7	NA	CATEQGRSYEQYF	TGTGCCACCGAACAGGGGCGCTCCTACGAGCAGTACTTC
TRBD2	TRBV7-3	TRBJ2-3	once	CASSLTSGRIDTQYF	TGTGCCAGCAGCCTGACTAGCGGGAGAATAGATACGCAGTATTTT
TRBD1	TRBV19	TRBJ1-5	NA	CASSTRGGGNQPQHF	TGTGCCAGTAGTACCAGGGGGGGCGGCAATCAGCCCCAGCATTTT
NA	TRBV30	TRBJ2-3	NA	CAWSTGTDTQYF	TGTGCCTGGAGTACGGGGACAGATACGCAGTATTTT
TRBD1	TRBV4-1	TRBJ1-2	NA	CASSQGGRDRGDYGYTF	TGCGCCAGCAGCCAAGGTGGGAGGGACAGGGGTGACTATGGCTACACCTTC
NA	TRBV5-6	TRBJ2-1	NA	CASSLAAPYNEQFF	TGTGCCAGCAGCCTCGCGGCGCCCTACAATGAGCAGTTCTTC
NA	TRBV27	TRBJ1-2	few	CASSSTGSGYTF	TGTGCCAGCAGTTCCACAGGGAGTGGCTACACCTTC
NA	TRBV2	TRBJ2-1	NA	CASKVGDQIYNEQFF	TGTGCCAGCAAAGTGGGGGACCAAATATACAATGAGCAGTTCTTC
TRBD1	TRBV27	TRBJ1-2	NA	CASSTMGQFYGYTF	TGTGCCAGCAGTACAATGGGACAGTTCTATGGCTACACCTTC
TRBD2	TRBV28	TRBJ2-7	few	CASIPTLGGEGNGELGEQYF	TGTGCCAGCATTCCTACCCTCGGCGGGGAGGGGAACGGGGAGTTGGGCGAGCAGTACTTC
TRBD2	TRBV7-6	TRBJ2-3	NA	CASSLASGRRGGITDTQYF	TGTGCCAGCAGCTTAGCTAGCGGGAGGCGAGGGGGGATCACAGATACGCAGTATTTT
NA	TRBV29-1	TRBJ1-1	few	CSVRQGQNTEAFF	TGCAGCGTCCGCCAGGGTCAGAACACTGAAGCTTTCTTT
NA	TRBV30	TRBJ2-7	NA	CAWGTGRSNEQYF	TGTGCCTGGGGGACCGGGAGAAGTAACGAGCAGTACTTC
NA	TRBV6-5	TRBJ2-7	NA	CASSYGGGSYEQYF	TGTGCCAGCAGTTACGGCGGCGGGTCCTACGAGCAGTACTTC
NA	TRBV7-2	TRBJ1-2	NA	CASSWTGTPTYGYTF	TGTGCCAGCAGCTGGACCGGGACACCTACTTATGGCTACACCTTC
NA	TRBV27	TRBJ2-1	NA	CASSLQGSYYNEQFF	TGTGCCAGCAGTCTGCAGGGGAGTTACTACAATGAGCAGTTCTTC
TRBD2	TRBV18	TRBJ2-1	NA	CASSPGLAGFNEQFF	TGTGCCAGCTCACCTGGACTAGCGGGTTTCAATGAGCAGTTCTTC
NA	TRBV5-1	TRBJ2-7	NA	CASSLIDRTYEQYF	TGCGCCAGCAGCTTGATCGACAGGACTTACGAGCAGTACTTC
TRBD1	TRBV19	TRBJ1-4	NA	CASSTQGDEKLFF	TGTGCCAGTAGTACCCAGGGGGATGAAAAACTGTTTTTT
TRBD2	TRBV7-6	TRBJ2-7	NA	CASSLGPGLAGVGEQYF	TGTGCCAGCAGCTTGGGTCCGGGACTAGCGGGAGTAGGGGAGCAGTACTTC
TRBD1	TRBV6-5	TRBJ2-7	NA	CASSYFSTGGSYEQYF	TGTGCCAGCAGTTACTTTTCGACAGGGGGCTCCTACGAGCAGTACTTC
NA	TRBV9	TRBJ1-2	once	CASSVYHGGGYTF	TGTGCCAGCAGCGTATACCACGGGGGAGGCTACACCTTC
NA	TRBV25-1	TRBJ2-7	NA	CASSGAKPYEQYF	TGTGCCAGCAGTGGGGCCAAACCCTACGAGCAGTACTTC
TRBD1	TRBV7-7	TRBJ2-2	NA	CASSLTGFSGELFF	TGTGCTAGCAGCTTGACAGGGTTCAGCGGGGAGCTGTTTTTT
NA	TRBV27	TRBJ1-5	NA	CASKAGSTNQPQHF	TGTGCCAGCAAAGCAGGGTCTACTAATCAGCCCCAGCATTTT
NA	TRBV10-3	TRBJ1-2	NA	CAISENIGYGYTF	TGTGCCATCAGTGAAAACATAGGCTATGGCTACACCTTC
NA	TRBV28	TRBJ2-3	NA	CASSGLSTDTQYF	TGTGCCAGCTCGGGACTTAGCACAGATACGCAGTATTTT
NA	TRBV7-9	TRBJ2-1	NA	CASSLAEVSNEQFF	TGTGCCAGCAGCTTAGCGGAGGTGTCGAATGAGCAGTTCTTC
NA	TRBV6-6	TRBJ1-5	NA	CASSYVSQGGPGPQHF	TGTGCCAGCAGTTACGTAAGTCAGGGTGGGCCAGGGCCCCAGCATTTT
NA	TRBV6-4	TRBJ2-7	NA	CASSLEMGYEQYF	TGTGCCAGCAGTCTTGAGATGGGTTACGAGCAGTACTTC
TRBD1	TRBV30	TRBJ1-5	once	CAWSGSRQGSNQPQHF	TGTGCCTGGAGTGGAAGCAGACAGGGTAGCAATCAGCCCCAGCATTTT
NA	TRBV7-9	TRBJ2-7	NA	CASSYVRGEEQYF	TGTGCCAGCAGCTACGTAAGGGGGGAGGAGCAGTACTTC
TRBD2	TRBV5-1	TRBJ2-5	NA	CASSLGLAGGKETQYF	TGCGCCAGCAGCCTGGGACTAGCGGGAGGGAAAGAGACCCAGTACTTC
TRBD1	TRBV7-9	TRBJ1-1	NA	CASSFNGDRGTEAFF	TGTGCCAGCAGTTTTAACGGGGACAGGGGAACTGAAGCTTTCTTT
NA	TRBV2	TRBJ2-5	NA	CASSELGTAGTQYF	TGTGCCAGCAGTGAGTTGGGGACCGCGGGGACCCAGTACTTC
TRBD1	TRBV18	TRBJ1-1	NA	CASSPTGQGKWTEAFF	TGTGCCAGCTCACCAACGGGACAGGGTAAATGGACTGAAGCTTTCTTT
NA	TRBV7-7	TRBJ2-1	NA	CASSLEVSSYNEQFF	TGTGCCAGCAGCTTAGAGGTTAGCTCCTACAATGAGCAGTTCTTC
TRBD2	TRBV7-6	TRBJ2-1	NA	CASSLISGRANEQFF	TGTGCCAGCAGCTTAATAAGCGGGAGGGCGAATGAGCAGTTCTTC
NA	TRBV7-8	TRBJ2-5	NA	CASSGRQDKETQYF	TGTGCCAGCAGCGGTAGACAGGACAAAGAGACCCAGTACTTC